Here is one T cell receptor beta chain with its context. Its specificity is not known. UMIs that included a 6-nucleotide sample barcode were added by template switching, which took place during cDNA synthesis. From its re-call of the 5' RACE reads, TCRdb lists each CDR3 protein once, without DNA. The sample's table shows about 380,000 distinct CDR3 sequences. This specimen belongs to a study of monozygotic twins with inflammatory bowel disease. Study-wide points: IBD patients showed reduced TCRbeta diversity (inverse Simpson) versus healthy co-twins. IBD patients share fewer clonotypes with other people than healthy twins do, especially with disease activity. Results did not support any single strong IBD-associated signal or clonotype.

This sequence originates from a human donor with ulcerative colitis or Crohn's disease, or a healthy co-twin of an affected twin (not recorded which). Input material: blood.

This CDR3 reads CASRPDQHSNQPQHF. The V and J genes are TRBV6-2 or TRBV6-3 and TRBJ1-5. This CDR3 is 15 amino acids long. Per the germline V gene, CDR1 is MNHEY and CDR2 is SVGEGT.